This T cell receptor beta chain was obtained from a study of blood T cell repertoires in COVID-19. The CDR3 is 13 amino acids. Germline CDR1 MGHDK, CDR2 SYGVNS. V gave up 6 bases and J gave up 5 bases; unmatched junction bases: 6. This clone showed up just once. Produced via immunoSEQ multiplex PCR; TCRdb's table is partial and in-frame only. The table lists about 170,000 clones, roughly 86% of them singletons. Sample: peripheral blood. The chain combines TRBV25-1 with TRBJ1-1; 7 bases are a match to TRBD1. This clonotype originated in a woman aged 80 or over in a cohort sampled during active or convalescent COVID-19. The CDR3: CASSPGQRTEAFF. DNA for the CDR3: TGTGCCAGCAGCCCGGGACAGCGAACTGAAGCTTTCTTT. Together with reference TRBV25-1 and TRBJ1-1, the CDR3 gives the full variable domain: EADIYQTPRYLVIGTGKKITLECSQTMGHDKMYWYQQDPGMELHLIHYSYGVNSTEKGDLSSESTVSRIRTEHFPLTLESARPSHTSQYLCASSPGQRTEAFFGQGTRLTVV.